The rows below give T cell receptor beta chains drawn from one sample of a study of blood T cell repertoires in COVID-19. The assay was immunoSEQ multiplex PCR, and TCRdb's table has in-frame clones only and misses some. This sample yields about 370,000 clones, of which 85% to 90% are seen a single time; roughly 1% belongs to the top ten. The specimen was PBMCs or T cells enriched from blood (not recorded which). The receptors here all came from a man between 18 and 29 years old who had recovered from COVID-19. The CDR3 runs from the conserved cysteine through the conserved F or W. A D gene is named only where the DNA matches it firmly.

D gene	V gene	CDR3 protein
NA	TRBV6-6	CASRPGGGATNEKLFF
NA	TRBV3-1/TRBV3-2	CASSLDTSYEQYF
NA	TRBV11-2	CASSLDSAGELFF
NA	TRBV12-3/TRBV12-4	CASKFAGGETQYF
TRBD1	TRBV6-5	CASSYSIGTAGYGYTF
TRBD1	TRBV7-6	CASSLFGTGRGETQYF
NA	TRBV6-1	CASSESSPRAYGYTF
NA	TRBV9	CASSVGDTEAFF
NA	TRBV6-5	CASSEAGDYGYTF
NA	TRBV6-2/TRBV6-3	CASSWPQGTEAFF
TRBD2	TRBV7-2	CASSPASSGGYNEQFF
TRBD1	TRBV9	CASSTDRAEMNTEAFF
TRBD1	TRBV9	CASSVGQASYEQYF
NA	TRBV2	CASSGNLLRNQETQYF
NA	TRBV5-5	CASSPGGTVIGELFF
NA	TRBV7-9	CASSPTDTQYF
NA	TRBV2	CASSEGAGDYEQYF
NA	TRBV27	CASSTTGMNTEAFF
TRBD2	TRBV4-2	CASSQKVSGGFGSGANVLTF
TRBD1	TRBV18	CASSPMDRVGDEQFF
NA	TRBV3-1/TRBV3-2	CASSQARAYYTEAFF
NA	TRBV16	CASRGAAPNQPQHF
NA	TRBV27	CASSFGQNEQFF
NA	TRBV20-1	CSASRSYNNEQFF
TRBD1	TRBV9	CASSTRGQGKNIQYF
TRBD2	TRBV19	CASSAVAGDYNEQFF
TRBD1	TRBV3-1/TRBV3-2	CASSLDVQGCRTEAFF
NA	TRBV18	CASSRDTNTEAFF
NA	TRBV5-5	CASSPVPRHSTDTQYF
TRBD1	TRBV5-6	CASSSLAERGQDGYTF
TRBD1	TRBV27	CASSSTGGDYGYTF
NA	TRBV7-8	CASSGRDTGIGGYTF
TRBD2	TRBV10-3	CAITQTSGGLNEQFF
NA	TRBV7-3	CASSPQGLSSYNEQFF
NA	TRBV18	CASSPGGVNQPQHF
TRBD1	TRBV7-6	CASSSLLQGARTEAFF
TRBD1	TRBV11-2	CASSLGQGGTYEQYF
TRBD2	TRBV5-4	CASSSSGGAAETQYF
TRBD1	TRBV10-2	CASSDMGQETSSGANVLTF
TRBD1	TRBV5-1	CASSSPSTGVPYEQYF